These 13 T cell receptor beta chains share one sample of origin, sequenced in a study of somatic mutations in cytotoxic T cells in rheumatoid arthritis. Clones were read by immunoSEQ multiplex PCR, and TCRdb kept only the in-frame ones, dropping some. Among some 14,000 clones, around 74% were seen once, and the ten largest hold 15% to 20%. The sequenced material came from CD8+ T cells sorted from blood. All receptors derive from an adult with rheumatoid arthritis.

The rearrangement joins TRBV9 to TRBJ2-1, with D possibly TRBD1 on 6 matching bases. The CDR3 extends over 12 amino acids. Germline V gene lookup returns CDR1 SGDLS and CDR2 YYNGEE. The V and J ends lost 0 bases and 13 bases respectively, with 11 bases between them. The CDR3 region has the DNA TGTGCCAGCAGCGTAGAGGTGGGGGCTCAGTTCTTC. It encodes CASSVEVGAQFF.

This clone has more than one count but fewer than ten. The chain couples TRBV28 to TRBJ1-6; D gene unclear. CDR1 MDHEN and CDR2 SYDVKM come from the germline V gene. Trimming removed 3 bases at V and 9 bases at J, with 3 bases between. CDR3 length: 11 residues. The CDR3 here is CASSFSSPLHF. Here the CDR3 DNA reads TGTGCCAGCAGTTTTTCTTCACCCCTCCACTTT.

V and J are TRBV6-6 and TRBJ1-5, with 8 bases aligning to TRBD1. The CDR3 is 15 residues long. Germline values: CDR1 MNHNY, CDR2 SVGAGI (reference sequence). V lost 6 bases, J lost 6 bases, and 10 bases stayed unmatched. The CDR3: CASSPLDRVGQPQHF. The CDR3, as DNA: TGTGCCAGCAGCCCCTTGGACAGGGTTGGTCAGCCCCAGCATTTT.

The chain recombines TRBV7-9 with TRBJ2-2, with D perhaps TRBD2 (5 bases). Germline V gene lookup returns CDR1 SEHNR and CDR2 FQNEAQ (reference sequence). CDR3 size: 14 residues. V shed 5 bases and J shed 6 bases, with 13 bases lying between them. The CDR3 loop is CASSNRLNAGELFF. The DNA for the CDR3 is TGTGCCAGCAGCAACCGACTAAATGCCGGGGAGCTGTTTTTT.

The V and J genes are TRBV11-2 and TRBJ2-1; 10 bases align to TRBD2. This CDR3 is 15 amino acids long. After removal of 1 base from V and 8 bases from J, the junction contained 5 bases not matched to a gene. CDR1 is SGHAT, CDR2 FQNNGV, per germline. The CDR3 coding sequence is TGTGCCAGCAGCTTAGGCAGCGGGGGGGCCCATGAGCAGTTCTTC. Protein sequence: CASSLGSGGAHEQFF.

V usage is TRBV5-1 and J usage is TRBJ2-1; D remains unclear. Trimming left V 0 bases short and J 2 bases short, with 9 bases between. CDR3 length: 15 residues. The V gene's germline CDR1 is SGHRS and CDR2 YFSETQ. CDR3 in amino acids: CASSLGDLTYNEQFF. Here the CDR3 DNA reads TGCGCCAGCAGCTTGGGAGACCTTACCTACAATGAGCAGTTCTTC.

The V and J genes are TRBV6-5 and TRBJ2-7; tentatively, D is TRBD2 (5 bases). The ends were cut back, 6 bases at V and 5 bases at J, with 14 bases in the middle. Germline V gene sequence: CDR1 MNHEY, CDR2 SVGAGI. The CDR3 has 13 residues. CDR3 sequence: CASSRGGGDEQYF. In nucleotides, the CDR3 is TGTGCCAGCAGCCGTGGAGGTGGCGACGAGCAGTACTTC.

This chain links TRBV10-2 with TRBJ2-7; D unresolved. V lost 10 bases, J lost 0 bases, and 13 bases lay in between. The CDR3 totals 13 residues. Per the germline V gene, CDR1 is WSHSY and CDR2 is SAAADI. CDR3 amino acids: CATEDRTSYEQYV. The CDR3 region has the DNA TGCGCCACCGAGGACCGGACCTCCTACGAGCAGTACGTC.

The CDR3, as DNA: TGTGCCAGCAGCTCCCAGGGGACTGACACCATATATTTT. Translating gives CASSSQGTDTIYF. V gene TRBV7-9 combines with J gene TRBJ1-3, with a possible D match to TRBD1 (6 bases). The CDR3 length is 13 residues. Trimming removed 4 bases at V and 8 bases at J, with 12 bases between. CDR1 SEHNR and CDR2 FQNEAQ come from the germline V gene (reference sequence). Full variable domain (missing parts from reference TRBV7-9 and TRBJ1-3): DTGVSQNPRHKITKRGQNVTFRCDPISEHNRLYWYRQTLGQGPEFLTYFQNEAQLEKSRLLSDRFSAERPKGSFSTLEIQRTEQGDSAMYLCASSSQGTDTIYFGEGSWLTVV.

The chain combines TRBV5-5 with TRBJ2-7; either TRBD1 or TRBD2 may fit D (7 bases each). CDR3 length: 16 amino acids. Looked up from germline, CDR1 is SGHKS and CDR2 is YYEKEE (reference sequence). Trimming removed 4 bases from V and 0 bases from J, with 17 bases in between. The CDR3 here is CASSGGDSTSSYEQYV. The CDR3 DNA reads as TGTGCCAGCAGCGGGGGGGACAGCACAAGCTCCTACGAGCAGTACGTC.

This clone was seen only a few times. The J gene is TRBJ1-6, the V gene TRBV6-1; D is perhaps TRBD1 (5 bases). This CDR3 has 13 amino acids. V lost 9 bases and J 7 bases, leaving 13 bases between the germline ends. Germline V CDR1 and CDR2: MNHNS, SASEGT. Here the CDR3 DNA reads TGTGCCAGTCAAGGGGAGGGAAATTCACCCCTCCACTTT. It is translated as CASQGEGNSPLHF.

The rearrangement uses TRBV9 and TRBJ2-1; D is unresolved. The CDR3 contains 13 residues. CDR1 is SGDLS and CDR2 is YYNGEE in the germline V gene. V was trimmed by 4 bases and J by 4 bases, leaving 9 bases between them. The CDR3 region is CASSSSEYNEQFF. The CDR3 bases are TGTGCCAGCAGCTCGTCTGAGTACAATGAGCAGTTCTTC.

The gene calls are TRBV9 and TRBJ1-1, with D maybe TRBD1 (6 bases). Germline CDR1 and CDR2: SGDLS and YYNGEE. Trimming shortened V by 3 bases and J by 1 base, and 10 bases separated the two germline ends. This CDR3 is 14 amino acids long. In nucleotides, the CDR3 is TGTGCCAGCAGCGGAGGACAGCAGAACACTGAAGCTTTCTTT. Translated, it gives CASSGGQQNTEAFF.